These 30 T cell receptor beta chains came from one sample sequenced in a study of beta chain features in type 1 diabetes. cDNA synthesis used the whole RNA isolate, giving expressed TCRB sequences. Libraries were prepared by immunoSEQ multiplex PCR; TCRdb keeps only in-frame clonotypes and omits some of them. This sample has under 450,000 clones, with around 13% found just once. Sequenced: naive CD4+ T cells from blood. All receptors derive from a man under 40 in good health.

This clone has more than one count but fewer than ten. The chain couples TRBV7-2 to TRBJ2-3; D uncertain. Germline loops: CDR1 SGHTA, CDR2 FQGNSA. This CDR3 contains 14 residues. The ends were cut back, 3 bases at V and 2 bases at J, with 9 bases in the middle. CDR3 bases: TGTGCCAGCAGCTTCGGGCTAGTCACAGATACGCAGTATTTT. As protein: CASSFGLVTDTQYF.

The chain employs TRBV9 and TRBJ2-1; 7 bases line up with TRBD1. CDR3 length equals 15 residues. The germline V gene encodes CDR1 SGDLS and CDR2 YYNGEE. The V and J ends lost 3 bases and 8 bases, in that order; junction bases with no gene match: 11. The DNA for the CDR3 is TGTGCCAGCAGCGCAGGACAGGCCTCCGGGTATGAGCAGTTCTTC. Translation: CASSAGQASGYEQFF.

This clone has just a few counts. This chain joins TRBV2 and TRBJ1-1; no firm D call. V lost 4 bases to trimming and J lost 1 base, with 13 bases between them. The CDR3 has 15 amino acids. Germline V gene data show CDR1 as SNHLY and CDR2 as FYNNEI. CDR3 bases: TGTGCCAGCAGTGCCGGCTATACATGGAACACTGAAGCTTTCTTT. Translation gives CASSAGYTWNTEAFF.

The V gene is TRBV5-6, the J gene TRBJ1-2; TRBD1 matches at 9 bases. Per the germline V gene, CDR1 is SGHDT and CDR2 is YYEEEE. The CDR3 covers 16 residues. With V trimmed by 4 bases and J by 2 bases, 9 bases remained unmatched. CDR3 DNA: TGTGCCAGCAGCACCCCGACAGGGGGAGGGAACTATGGCTACACCTTC. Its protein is CASSTPTGGGNYGYTF.

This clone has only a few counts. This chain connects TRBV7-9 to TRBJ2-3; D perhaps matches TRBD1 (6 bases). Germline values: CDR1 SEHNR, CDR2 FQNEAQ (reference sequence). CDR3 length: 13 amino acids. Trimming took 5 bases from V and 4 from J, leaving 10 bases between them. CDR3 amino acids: CASSRGGSDTQYF. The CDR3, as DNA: TGTGCCAGCAGCAGAGGGGGTTCAGATACGCAGTATTTT.

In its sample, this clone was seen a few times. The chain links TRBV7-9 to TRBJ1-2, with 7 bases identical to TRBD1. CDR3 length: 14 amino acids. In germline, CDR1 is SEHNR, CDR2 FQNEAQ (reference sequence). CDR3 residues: CAAQGGDRNYGYTF. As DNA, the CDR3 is TGTGCAGCGCAAGGGGGGGACAGAAACTATGGCTACACCTTC.

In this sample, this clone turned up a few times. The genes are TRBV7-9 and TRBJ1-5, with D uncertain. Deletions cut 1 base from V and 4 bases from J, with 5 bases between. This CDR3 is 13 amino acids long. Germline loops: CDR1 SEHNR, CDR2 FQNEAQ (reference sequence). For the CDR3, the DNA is TGTGCCAGCAGCTTAGGCCGAAATCAGCCCCAGCATTTT. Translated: CASSLGRNQPQHF.

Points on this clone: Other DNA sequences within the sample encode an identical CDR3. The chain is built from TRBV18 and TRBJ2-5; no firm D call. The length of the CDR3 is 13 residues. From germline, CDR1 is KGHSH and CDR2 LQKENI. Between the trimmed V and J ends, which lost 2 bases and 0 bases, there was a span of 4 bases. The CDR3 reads CASSPGYQETQYF. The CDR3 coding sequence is TGTGCCAGCTCACCAGGCTACCAAGAGACCCAGTACTTC.

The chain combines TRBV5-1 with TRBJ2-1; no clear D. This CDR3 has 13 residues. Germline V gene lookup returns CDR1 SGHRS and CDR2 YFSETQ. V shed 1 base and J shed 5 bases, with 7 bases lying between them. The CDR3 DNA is TGCGCCAGCAGCTTGACCAGGAACAATGAGCAGTTCTTC. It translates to CASSLTRNNEQFF. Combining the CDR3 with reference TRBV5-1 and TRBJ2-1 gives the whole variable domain KAGVTQTPRYLIKTRGQQVTLSCSPISGHRSVSWYQQTPGQGLQFLFEYFSETQRNKGNFPGRFSGRQFSNSRSEMNVSTLELGDSALYLCASSLTRNNEQFFGPGTRLTVL.

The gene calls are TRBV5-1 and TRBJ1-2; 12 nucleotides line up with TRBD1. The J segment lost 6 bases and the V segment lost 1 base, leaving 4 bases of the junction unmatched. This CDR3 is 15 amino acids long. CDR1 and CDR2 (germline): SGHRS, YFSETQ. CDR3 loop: CASSLLGTGGHGYTF. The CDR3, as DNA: TGCGCCAGCAGCTTGCTTGGGACAGGGGGCCATGGCTACACCTTC.

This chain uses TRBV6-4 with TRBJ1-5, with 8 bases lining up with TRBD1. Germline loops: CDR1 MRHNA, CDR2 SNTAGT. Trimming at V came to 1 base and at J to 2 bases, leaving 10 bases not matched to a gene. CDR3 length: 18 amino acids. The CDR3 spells CASSDFPLGTGGNQPQHF. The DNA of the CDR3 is TGTGCCAGCAGTGACTTTCCCCTCGGGACAGGAGGCAATCAGCCCCAGCATTTT.

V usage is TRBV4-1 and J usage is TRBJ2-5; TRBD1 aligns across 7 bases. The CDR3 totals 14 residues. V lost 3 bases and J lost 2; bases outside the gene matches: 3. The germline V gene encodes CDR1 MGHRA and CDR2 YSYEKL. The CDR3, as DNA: TGCGCCAGCAGCCAGAGGGACAGACAAGAGACCCAGTACTTC. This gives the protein CASSQRDRQETQYF.

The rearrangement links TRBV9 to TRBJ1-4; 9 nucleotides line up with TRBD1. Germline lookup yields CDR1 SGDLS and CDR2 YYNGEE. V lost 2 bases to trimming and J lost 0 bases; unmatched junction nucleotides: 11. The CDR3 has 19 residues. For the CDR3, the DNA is TGTGCCAGCAGCGTGAAACCGGGACAGGGACCGTCAACTAATGAAAAACTGTTTTTT. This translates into CASSVKPGQGPSTNEKLFF. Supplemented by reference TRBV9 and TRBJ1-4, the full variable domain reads DSGVTQTPKHLITATGQRVTLRCSPRSGDLSVYWYQQSLDQGLQFLIQYYNGEERAKGNILERFSAQQFPDLHSELNLSSLELGDSALYFCASSVKPGQGPSTNEKLFFGSGTQLSVL.

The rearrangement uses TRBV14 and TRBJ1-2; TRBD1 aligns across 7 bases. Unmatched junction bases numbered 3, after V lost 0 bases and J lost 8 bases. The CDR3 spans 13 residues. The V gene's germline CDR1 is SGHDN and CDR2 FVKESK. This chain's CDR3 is CASSQETGEGYTF. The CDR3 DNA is TGTGCCAGCAGCCAAGAAACAGGGGAGGGCTACACCTTC.

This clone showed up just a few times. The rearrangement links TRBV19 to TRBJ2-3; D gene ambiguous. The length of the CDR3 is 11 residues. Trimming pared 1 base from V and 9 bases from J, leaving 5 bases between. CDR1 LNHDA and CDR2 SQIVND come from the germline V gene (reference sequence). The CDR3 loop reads CASSIAATQYF. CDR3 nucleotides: TGTGCCAGTAGTATAGCTGCCACGCAGTATTTT.

Here the CDR3 reads CASSPTGRLTDTQYF. The CDR3 DNA is TGCGCCAGCAGTCCGACGGGACGCCTCACAGATACGCAGTATTTT. V usage is TRBV4-1 and J usage is TRBJ2-3; either TRBD1 or TRBD2 may supply D (5 bases each). The CDR3 runs to 15 residues. V was pared by 6 bases and J by 2 bases, with 15 bases between. The germline V gene has CDR1 MGHRA and CDR2 YSYEKL.

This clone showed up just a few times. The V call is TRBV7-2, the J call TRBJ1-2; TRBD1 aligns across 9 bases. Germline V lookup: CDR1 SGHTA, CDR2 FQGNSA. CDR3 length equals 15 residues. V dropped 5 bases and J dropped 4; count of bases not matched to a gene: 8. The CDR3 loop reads CASSPSGQGFYGYTF. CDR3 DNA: TGTGCCAGCAGCCCCTCGGGACAGGGATTCTATGGCTACACCTTC.

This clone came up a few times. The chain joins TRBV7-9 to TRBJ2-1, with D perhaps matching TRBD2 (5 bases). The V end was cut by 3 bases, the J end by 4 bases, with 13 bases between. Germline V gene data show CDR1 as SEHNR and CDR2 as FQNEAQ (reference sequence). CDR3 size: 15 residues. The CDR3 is CASSFRGLTYNEQFF. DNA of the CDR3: TGTGCCAGCAGCTTCCGAGGACTGACTTACAATGAGCAGTTCTTC.

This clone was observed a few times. The CDR3 DNA is TGTGCCTGGGGCGTGGAGACCCAGTACTTC. Translated, it gives CAWGVETQYF. The J gene is TRBJ2-5, the V gene TRBV30; no clear D. V dropped 5 bases and J dropped 5 bases, with 6 bases sitting between them. Germline lookup yields CDR1 GTSNPN and CDR2 SVGIG (reference sequence). The CDR3 runs 10 residues. Drawing the rest from reference TRBV30 and TRBJ2-5, the complete variable domain is SQTIHQWPATLVQPVGSPLSLECTVEGTSNPNLYWYRQAAGRGLQLLFYSVGIGQISSEVPQNLSASRPQDRQFILSSKKLLLSDSGFYLCAWGVETQYFGPGTRLLVL.

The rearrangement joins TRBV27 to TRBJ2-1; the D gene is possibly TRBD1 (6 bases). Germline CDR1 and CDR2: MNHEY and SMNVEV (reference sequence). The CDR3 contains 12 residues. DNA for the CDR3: TGTGCGTCTAGCAGGGGTTACAATGAGCAGTTCTTC. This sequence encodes CASSRGYNEQFF.

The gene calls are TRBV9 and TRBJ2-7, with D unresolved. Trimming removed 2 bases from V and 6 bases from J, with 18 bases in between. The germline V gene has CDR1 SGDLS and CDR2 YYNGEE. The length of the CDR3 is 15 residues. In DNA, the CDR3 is TGTGCCAGCAGCGTTCATTCACAGTCAGGAACCGAGCAGTACTTC. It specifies CASSVHSQSGTEQYF. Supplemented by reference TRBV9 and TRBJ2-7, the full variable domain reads DSGVTQTPKHLITATGQRVTLRCSPRSGDLSVYWYQQSLDQGLQFLIQYYNGEERAKGNILERFSAQQFPDLHSELNLSSLELGDSALYFCASSVHSQSGTEQYFGPGTRLTVT.

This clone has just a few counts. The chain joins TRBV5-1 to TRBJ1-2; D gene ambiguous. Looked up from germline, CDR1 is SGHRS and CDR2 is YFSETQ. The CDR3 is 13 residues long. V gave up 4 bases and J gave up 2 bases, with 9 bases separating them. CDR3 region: CASSLSGNYGYTF. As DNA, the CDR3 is TGCGCCAGCAGCCTATCAGGCAACTATGGCTACACCTTC.

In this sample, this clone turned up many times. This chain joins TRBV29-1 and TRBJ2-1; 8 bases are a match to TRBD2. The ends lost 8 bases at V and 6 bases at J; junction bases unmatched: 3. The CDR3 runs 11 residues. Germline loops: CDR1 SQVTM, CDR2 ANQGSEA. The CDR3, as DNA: TGCAGCCAGGGACTAGGCAATGAGCAGTTCTTC. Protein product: CSQGLGNEQFF.

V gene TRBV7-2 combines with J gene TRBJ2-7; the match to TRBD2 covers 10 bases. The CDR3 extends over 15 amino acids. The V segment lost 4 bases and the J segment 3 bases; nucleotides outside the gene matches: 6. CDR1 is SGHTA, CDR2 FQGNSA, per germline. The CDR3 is CASSSLAGEVYEQYF. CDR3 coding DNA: TGTGCCAGCAGCTCTCTAGCGGGGGAGGTCTACGAGCAGTACTTC.

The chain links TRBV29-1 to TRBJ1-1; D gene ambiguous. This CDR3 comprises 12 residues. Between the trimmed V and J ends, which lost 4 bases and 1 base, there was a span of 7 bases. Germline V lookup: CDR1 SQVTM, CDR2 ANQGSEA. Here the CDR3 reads CSVAYGNTEAFF. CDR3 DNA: TGCAGCGTTGCGTATGGGAACACTGAAGCTTTCTTT.

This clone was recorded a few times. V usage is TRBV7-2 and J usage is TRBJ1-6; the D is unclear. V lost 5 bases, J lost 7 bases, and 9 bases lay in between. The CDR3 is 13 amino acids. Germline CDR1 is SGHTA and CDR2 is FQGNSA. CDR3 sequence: CASSLVRNSPLHF. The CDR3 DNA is TGTGCCAGCAGCCTCGTGAGGAATTCACCCCTCCACTTT.

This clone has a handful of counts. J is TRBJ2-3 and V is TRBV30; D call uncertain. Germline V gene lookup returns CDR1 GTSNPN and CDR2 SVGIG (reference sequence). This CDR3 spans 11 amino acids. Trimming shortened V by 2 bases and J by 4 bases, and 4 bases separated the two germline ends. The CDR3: CAWSRADTQYF. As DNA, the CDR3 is TGTGCCTGGAGTCGGGCAGATACGCAGTATTTT.

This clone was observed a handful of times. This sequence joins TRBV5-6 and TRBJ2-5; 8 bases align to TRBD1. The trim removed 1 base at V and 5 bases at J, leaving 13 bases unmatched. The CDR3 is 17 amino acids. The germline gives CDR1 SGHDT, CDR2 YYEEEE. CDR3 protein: CASSLSTGGLISETQYF. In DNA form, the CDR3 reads TGTGCCAGCAGCTTGTCTACAGGGGGGCTGATAAGCGAGACCCAGTACTTC. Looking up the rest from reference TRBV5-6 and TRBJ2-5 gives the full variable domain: DAGVTQSPTHLIKTRGQQVTLRCSPKSGHDTVSWYQQALGQGPQFIFQYYEEEERQRGNFPDRFSGHQFPNYSSELNVNALLLGDSALYLCASSLSTGGLISETQYFGPGTRLLVL.

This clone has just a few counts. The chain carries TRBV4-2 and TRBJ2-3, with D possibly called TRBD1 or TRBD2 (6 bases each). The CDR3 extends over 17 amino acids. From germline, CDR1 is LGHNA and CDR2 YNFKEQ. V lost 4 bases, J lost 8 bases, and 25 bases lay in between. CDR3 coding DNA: TGTGCCAGCAGCCCCGCTCACAACGGGGGCCCCGGTGGTACGCAGTATTTT. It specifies CASSPAHNGGPGGTQYF.

The CDR3 here is CASSSKSTGGEQYF. The CDR3 DNA follows: TGCGCCAGCAGCTCCAAAAGCACAGGGGGTGAGCAGTACTTC. The rearrangement links TRBV5-1 to TRBJ2-7, with 8 bases fitting TRBD1. The V gene's germline CDR1 is SGHRS and CDR2 YFSETQ. The CDR3 runs to 14 residues. The V segment lost 3 bases and the J segment 7 bases; nucleotides outside the gene matches: 9.